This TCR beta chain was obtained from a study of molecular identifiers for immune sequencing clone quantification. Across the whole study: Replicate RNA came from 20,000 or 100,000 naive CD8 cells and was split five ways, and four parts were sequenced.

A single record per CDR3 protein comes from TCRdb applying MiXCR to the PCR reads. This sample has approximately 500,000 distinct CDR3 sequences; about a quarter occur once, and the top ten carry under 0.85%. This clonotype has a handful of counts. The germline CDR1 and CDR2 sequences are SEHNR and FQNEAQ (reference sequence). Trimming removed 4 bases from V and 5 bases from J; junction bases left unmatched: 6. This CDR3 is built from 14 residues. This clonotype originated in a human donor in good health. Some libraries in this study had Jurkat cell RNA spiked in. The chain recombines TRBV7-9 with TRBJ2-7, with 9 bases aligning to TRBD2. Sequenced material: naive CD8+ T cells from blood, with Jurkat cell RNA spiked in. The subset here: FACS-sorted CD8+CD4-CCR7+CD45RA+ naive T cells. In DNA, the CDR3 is TGTGCCAGCAGCTCCGAACTAGCGGGCCACGAGCAGTACTTC. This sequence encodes CASSSELAGHEQYF.